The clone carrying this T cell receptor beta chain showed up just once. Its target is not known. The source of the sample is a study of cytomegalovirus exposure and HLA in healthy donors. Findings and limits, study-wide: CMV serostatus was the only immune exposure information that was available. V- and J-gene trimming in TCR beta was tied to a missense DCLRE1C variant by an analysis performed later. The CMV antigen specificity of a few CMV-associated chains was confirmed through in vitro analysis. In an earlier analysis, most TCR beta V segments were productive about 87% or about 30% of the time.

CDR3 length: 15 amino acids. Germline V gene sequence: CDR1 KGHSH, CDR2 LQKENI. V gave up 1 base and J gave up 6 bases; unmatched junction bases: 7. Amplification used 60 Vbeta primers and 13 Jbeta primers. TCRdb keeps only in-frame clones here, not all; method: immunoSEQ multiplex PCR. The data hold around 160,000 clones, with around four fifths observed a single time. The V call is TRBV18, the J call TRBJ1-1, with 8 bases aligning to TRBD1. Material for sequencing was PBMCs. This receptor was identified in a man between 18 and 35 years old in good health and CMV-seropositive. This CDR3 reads CASSPHATGVAEAFF. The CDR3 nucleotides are TGTGCCAGCTCACCACATGCGACAGGGGTGGCTGAAGCTTTCTTT.